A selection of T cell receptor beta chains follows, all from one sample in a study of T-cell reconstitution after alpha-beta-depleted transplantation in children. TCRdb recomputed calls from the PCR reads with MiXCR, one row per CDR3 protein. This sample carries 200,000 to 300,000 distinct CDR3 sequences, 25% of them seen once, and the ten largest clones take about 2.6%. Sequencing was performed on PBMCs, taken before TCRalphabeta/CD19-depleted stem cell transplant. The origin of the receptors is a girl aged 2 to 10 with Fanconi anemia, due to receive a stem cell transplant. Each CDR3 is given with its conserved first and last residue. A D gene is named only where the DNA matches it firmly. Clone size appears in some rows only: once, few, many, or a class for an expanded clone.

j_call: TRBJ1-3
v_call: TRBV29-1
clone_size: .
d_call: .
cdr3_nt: TGCAGCGTTCTAGGGCCGAACTCTGGAAACACCATATATTTT
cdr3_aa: CSVLGPNSGNTIYF

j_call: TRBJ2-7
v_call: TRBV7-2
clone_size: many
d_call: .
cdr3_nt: TGTGCCAGCAGCAGAACTAGTTACGAGCAGTACTTC
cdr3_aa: CASSRTSYEQYF

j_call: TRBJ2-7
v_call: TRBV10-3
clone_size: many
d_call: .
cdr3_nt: TGTGCCATCAGTGAGCCTGACAAAGGGGTATACGAGCAGTACTTC
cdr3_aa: CAISEPDKGVYEQYF

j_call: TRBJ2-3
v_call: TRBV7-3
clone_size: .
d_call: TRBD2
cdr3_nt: TGTGCCAGCAGCCCCAGCGGGGGGCCTCAAGATACGCAGTATTTT
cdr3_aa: CASSPSGGPQDTQYF

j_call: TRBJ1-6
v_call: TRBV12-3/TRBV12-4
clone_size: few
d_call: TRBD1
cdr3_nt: TGTGCCAGCACCCTAGGGGGCGGGAACAATAATTCACCCCTCCACTTT
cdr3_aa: CASTLGGGNNNSPLHF

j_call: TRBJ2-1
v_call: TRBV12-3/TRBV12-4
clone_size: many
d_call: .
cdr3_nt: TGTGCCACCCAACCCTCCTTAAACAATGAGCAGTTCTTC
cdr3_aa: CATQPSLNNEQFF

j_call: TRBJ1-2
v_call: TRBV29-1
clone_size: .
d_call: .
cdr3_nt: TGCAGCGTTGAAGATACAGGGGGCTACACCTTC
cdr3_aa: CSVEDTGGYTF

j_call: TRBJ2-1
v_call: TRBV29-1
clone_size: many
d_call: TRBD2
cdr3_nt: TGCAGCGTTGGACTAGCGGGTGAGCAGTTCTTC
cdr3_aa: CSVGLAGEQFF

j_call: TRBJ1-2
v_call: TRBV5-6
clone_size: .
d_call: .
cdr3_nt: TGTGCCAGCAGCTTGGGCGCGACAGCCTATGGCTACACCTTC
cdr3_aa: CASSLGATAYGYTF

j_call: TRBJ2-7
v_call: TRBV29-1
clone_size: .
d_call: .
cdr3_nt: TGCAGCGTTTTTAAACTAGACTCCTACGAGCAGTACTTC
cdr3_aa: CSVFKLDSYEQYF

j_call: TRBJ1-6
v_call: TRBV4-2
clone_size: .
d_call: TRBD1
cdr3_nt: TGTGCCAGCAGCCAAAGTGTGACAGGGGGATCCTATAATTCACCCCTCCACTTT
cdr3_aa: CASSQSVTGGSYNSPLHF

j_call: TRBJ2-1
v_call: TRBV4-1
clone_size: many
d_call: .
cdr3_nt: TGCGCCAGCAGCCAAGTAGGGAGCGGACCCTACAATGAGCAGTTCTTC
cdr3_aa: CASSQVGSGPYNEQFF

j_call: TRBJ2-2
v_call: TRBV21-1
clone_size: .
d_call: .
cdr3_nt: TGTGCCAGAATCGACTGTAGCGGGAGACGCACCGGGGAGCTGTTTTTT
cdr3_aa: CARIDCSGRRTGELFF

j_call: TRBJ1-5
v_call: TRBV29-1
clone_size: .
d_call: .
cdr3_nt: TGCAGCGTCCGAGTGGGGGATCAGCCCCAGCATTTT
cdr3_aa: CSVRVGDQPQHF

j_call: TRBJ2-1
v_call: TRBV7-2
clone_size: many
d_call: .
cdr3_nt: TGTGCCAGCAGCCCCGATGGGGCGGGGCGGTACAATGAGCAGTTCTTC
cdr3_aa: CASSPDGAGRYNEQFF

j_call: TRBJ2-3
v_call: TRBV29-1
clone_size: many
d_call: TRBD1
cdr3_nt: TGCAGCGTTCAAACAGGGGGCTTTGGCGGGATAAGCACAGATACGCAGTATTTT
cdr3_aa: CSVQTGGFGGISTDTQYF

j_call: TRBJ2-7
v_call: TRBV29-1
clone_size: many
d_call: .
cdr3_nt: TGCAGCGTTGAAGATTGGCCGTCCGAGCAGTACTTC
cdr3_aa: CSVEDWPSEQYF

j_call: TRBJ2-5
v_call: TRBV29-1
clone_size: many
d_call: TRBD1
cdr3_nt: TGCAGCGCTCCGGGACAGGGGTACCAAGAGACCCAGTACTTC
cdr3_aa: CSAPGQGYQETQYF

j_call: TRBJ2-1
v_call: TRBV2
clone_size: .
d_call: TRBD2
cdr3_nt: TGTGCCAGCATGACTAGCGGGAGAACTGAGCAGTTCTTC
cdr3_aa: CASMTSGRTEQFF

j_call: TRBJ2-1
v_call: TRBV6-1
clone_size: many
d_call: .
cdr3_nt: TGTGCCAGCAGTCCTCTCGGACGGTACAATGAGCAGTTCTTC
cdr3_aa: CASSPLGRYNEQFF

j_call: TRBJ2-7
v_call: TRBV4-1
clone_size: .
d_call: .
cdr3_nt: TGCGCCAGCAGCCCCACGGCAGCCCTAGCTACCTACGAGCAGTACTTC
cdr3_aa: CASSPTAALATYEQYF

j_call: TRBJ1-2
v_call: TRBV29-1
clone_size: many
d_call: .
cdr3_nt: TGCAGCGCCCCGGACGACACTAACTATGGCTACACCTTC
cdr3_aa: CSAPDDTNYGYTF

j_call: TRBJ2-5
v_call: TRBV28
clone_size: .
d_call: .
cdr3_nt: TGTGCCAGCAGTACCCCGTTTGAGACCCAGTACTTC
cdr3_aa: CASSTPFETQYF

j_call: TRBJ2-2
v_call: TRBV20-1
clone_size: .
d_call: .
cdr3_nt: TGCAGTGCCGATGCGGCGTGGGACGGGGAGCTGTTTTTT
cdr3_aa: CSADAAWDGELFF

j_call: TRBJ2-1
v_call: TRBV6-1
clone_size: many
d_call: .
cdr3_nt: TGTGCCAGCACCTCGACAGTGTTCTCCTACAATGAGCAGTTCTTC
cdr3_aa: CASTSTVFSYNEQFF

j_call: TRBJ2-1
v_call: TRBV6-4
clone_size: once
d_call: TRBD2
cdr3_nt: TGTGCCAGCAGTGAAACTCAAAGCGGGGGTGAGCAGTTCTTC
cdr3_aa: CASSETQSGGEQFF

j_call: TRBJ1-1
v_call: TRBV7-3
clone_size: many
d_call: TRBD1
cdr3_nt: TGTGCCAGCAGCTTAACCGCAGGGGGCTTCGATAGGAACACTGAAGCTTTCTTT
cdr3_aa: CASSLTAGGFDRNTEAFF

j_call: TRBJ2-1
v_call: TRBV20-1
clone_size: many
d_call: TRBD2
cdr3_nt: TGCAGTGCTAGGCCTAGCGGGGGGAGGTTTGAGCAGTTCTTC
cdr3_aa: CSARPSGGRFEQFF